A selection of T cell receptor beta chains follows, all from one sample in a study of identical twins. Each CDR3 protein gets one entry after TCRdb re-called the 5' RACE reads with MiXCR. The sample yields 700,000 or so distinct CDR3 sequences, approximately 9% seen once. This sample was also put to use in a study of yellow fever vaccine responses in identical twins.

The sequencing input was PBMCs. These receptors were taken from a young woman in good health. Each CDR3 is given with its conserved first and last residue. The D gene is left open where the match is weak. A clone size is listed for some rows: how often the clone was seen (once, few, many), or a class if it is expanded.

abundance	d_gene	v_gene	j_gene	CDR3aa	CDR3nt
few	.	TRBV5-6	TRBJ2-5	CASSLGQAPYQETQYF	TGTGCCAGCAGCTTGGGACAGGCTCCGTACCAAGAGACCCAGTACTTC
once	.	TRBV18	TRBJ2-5	CASSPLPGRQETQYF	TGTGCCAGCTCACCACTCCCGGGACGGCAAGAGACCCAGTACTTC
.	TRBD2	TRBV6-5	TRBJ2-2	CASSYSWREGDQAAGELFF	TGTGCCAGCAGTTACTCTTGGCGGGAGGGCGATCAGGCCGCCGGGGAGCTGTTTTTT
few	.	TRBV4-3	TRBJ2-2	CASSQEGRGGRELFF	TGCGCCAGCAGCCAAGAAGGTCGGGGCGGCCGGGAGCTGTTTTTT
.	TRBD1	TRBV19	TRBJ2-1	CASVTGDQYNEQFF	TGTGCCAGTGTTACAGGGGATCAATACAATGAGCAGTTCTTC
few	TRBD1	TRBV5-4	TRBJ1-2	CASSLPGTDYGYTF	TGTGCCAGCAGCTTGCCCGGGACAGACTATGGCTACACCTTC
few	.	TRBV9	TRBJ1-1	CASSAGLGTEAFF	TGTGCCAGCAGCGCAGGGTTGGGCACTGAAGCTTTCTTT
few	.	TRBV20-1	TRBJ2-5	CSAYRTVQETQYF	TGCAGTGCTTACAGGACAGTGCAAGAGACCCAGTACTTC
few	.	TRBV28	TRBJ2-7	CASSGRVQKSSYEQYF	TGTGCCAGCAGTGGGCGTGTGCAGAAGTCAAGCTACGAGCAGTACTTC
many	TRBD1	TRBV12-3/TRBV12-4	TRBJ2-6	CAISPSPGQGAGRANVLTF	TGTGCCATCAGTCCCAGCCCGGGACAGGGGGCCGGAAGGGCCAACGTCCTGACTTTC
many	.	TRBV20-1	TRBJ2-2	CSARATGWGGELFF	TGCAGTGCTAGAGCCACAGGGTGGGGCGGGGAGCTGTTTTTT
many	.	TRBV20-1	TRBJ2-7	CSANLASHGAEQYF	TGCAGTGCTAATTTGGCCTCCCACGGGGCCGAGCAGTACTTC
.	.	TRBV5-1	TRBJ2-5	CASSLISRIQETQYF	TGCGCCAGCAGCTTGATATCCCGGATACAAGAGACCCAGTACTTC
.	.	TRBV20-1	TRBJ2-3	CSAKIGITTDTQYF	TGCAGTGCTAAGATTGGGATAACTACAGATACGCAGTATTTT
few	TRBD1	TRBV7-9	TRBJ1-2	CASSQTGVVNGYTF	TGTGCCAGCAGCCAAACAGGGGTAGTGAATGGCTACACCTTC
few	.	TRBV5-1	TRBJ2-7	CASSSGPQGISVSEQYF	TGCGCCAGCAGCTCCGGACCCCAGGGCATTTCGGTAAGCGAGCAGTACTTC
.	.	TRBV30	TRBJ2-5	CAWSVRQWGETQYF	TGTGCCTGGAGTGTACGACAGTGGGGAGAGACCCAGTACTTC
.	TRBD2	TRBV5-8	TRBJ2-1	CASSLDAGDEEQFF	TGTGCCAGCAGCTTAGACGCGGGGGACGAGGAGCAGTTCTTC
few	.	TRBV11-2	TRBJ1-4	CASSSRLIENEKLFF	TGTGCCAGCAGCTCGAGGTTGATCGAAAATGAAAAACTGTTTTTT
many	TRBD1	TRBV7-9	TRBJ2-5	CASIHRGQETQYF	TGTGCCAGCATTCACAGGGGACAAGAGACCCAGTACTTC
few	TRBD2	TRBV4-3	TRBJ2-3	CASSQEGGLPSTDTQYF	TGCGCCAGCAGCCAAGAGGGAGGGCTTCCGAGCACAGATACGCAGTATTTT
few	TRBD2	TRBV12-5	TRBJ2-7	CASGLGGLAGGHFYEQYF	TGTGCTAGTGGTTTGGGAGGACTAGCGGGAGGCCACTTTTACGAGCAGTACTTC
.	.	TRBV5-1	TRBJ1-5	CASSLEPSVSQPQHF	TGCGCCAGCAGCTTGGAACCCTCGGTCAGCCAGCCCCAGCATTTT
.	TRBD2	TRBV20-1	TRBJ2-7	CSGGGDSYEQYF	TGCAGTGGTGGGGGGGACTCCTACGAGCAGTACTTC
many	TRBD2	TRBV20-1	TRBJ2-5	CSAGPTSGQETQYF	TGCAGTGCTGGTCCGACTAGCGGGCAAGAGACCCAGTACTTC
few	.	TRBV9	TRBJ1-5	CASSVGTTGNQPQHF	TGTGCCAGCAGCGTAGGAACGACGGGCAATCAGCCCCAGCATTTT
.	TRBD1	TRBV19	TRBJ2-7	CASSHTGVDEQYF	TGTGCCAGTAGTCACACAGGGGTCGACGAGCAGTACTTC
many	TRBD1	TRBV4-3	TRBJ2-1	CASSQDGQGARNEQFF	TGCGCCAGCAGCCAAGATGGACAGGGGGCTCGGAATGAGCAGTTCTTC
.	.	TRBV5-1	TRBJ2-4	CASSVEGDIQYF	TGCGCCAGCAGTGTTGAGGGAGACATTCAGTACTTC
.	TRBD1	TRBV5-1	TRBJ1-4	CASSLAYSGRGNNEKLFF	TGCGCCAGCAGCTTGGCCTACTCAGGCAGGGGGAATAATGAAAAACTGTTTTTT
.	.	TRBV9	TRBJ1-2	CASSNGGQLINYGYTF	TGTGCCAGCAGCAACGGAGGACAGCTCATTAACTATGGCTACACCTTC
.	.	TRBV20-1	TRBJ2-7	CSASALTGRAEQYF	TGCAGTGCTAGTGCCTTGACAGGGAGGGCCGAGCAGTACTTC
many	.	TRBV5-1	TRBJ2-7	CASSSDLGGNEQYF	TGCGCCAGCAGCTCAGATTTGGGGGGTAACGAGCAGTACTTC
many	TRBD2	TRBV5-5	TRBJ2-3	CASRFASGRVSDTQYF	TGTGCCAGCAGATTCGCTAGCGGGAGGGTCTCAGATACGCAGTATTTT
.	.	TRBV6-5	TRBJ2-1	CASSLGAGVHNEQFF	TGTGCCAGCAGTTTGGGGGCGGGAGTACACAATGAGCAGTTCTTC
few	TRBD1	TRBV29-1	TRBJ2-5	CSGRDRGKETQYF	TGCAGCGGCCGGGACAGGGGAAAAGAGACCCAGTACTTC
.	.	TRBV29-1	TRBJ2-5	CSTNRAQETQYF	TGCAGCACAAACAGGGCTCAAGAGACCCAGTACTTC
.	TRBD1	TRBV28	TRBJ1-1	CASSRGTGRSTEAFF	TGTGCCAGCAGTAGGGGGACAGGGCGTTCCACTGAAGCTTTCTTT
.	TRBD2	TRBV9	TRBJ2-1	CASSEPGLAGGQFF	TGTGCCAGCAGTGAACCGGGACTAGCGGGGGGTCAGTTCTTC
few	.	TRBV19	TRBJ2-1	CASSYLRDGYNEQFF	TGTGCCAGTAGCTACCTCCGGGACGGCTACAATGAGCAGTTCTTC
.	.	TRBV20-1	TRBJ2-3	CSATRGERADTQYF	TGCAGTGCTACCAGGGGGGAGCGGGCAGATACGCAGTATTTT
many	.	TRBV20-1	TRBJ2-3	CSASFSTDTQYF	TGCAGTGCTAGTTTTAGCACAGATACGCAGTATTTT
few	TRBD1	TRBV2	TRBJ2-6	CASSSGQGHSGANVLTF	TGTGCCAGCAGTAGCGGACAGGGCCACTCTGGGGCCAACGTCCTGACTTTC
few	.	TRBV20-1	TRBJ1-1	CSARDLVGRNTEAFF	TGCAGTGCTAGAGATCTGGTTGGACGAAACACTGAAGCTTTCTTT
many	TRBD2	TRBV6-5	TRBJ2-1	CASSYRGGDNEQFF	TGTGCCAGCAGTTACCGTGGGGGGGACAATGAGCAGTTCTTC
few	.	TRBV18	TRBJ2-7	CASSPPGVYEQYF	TGTGCCAGCTCACCACCTGGAGTCTACGAGCAGTACTTC
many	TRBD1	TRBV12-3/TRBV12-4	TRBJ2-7	CASSFRQGVTGEQYF	TGTGCCAGCAGTTTCCGACAGGGGGTGACCGGGGAGCAGTACTTC
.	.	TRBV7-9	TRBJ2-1	CASSRRRAYYNEQFF	TGTGCCAGCAGCCGTCGGAGGGCCTACTACAATGAGCAGTTCTTC
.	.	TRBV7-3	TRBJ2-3	CASSWRTEQDTQYF	TGTGCCAGCAGCTGGCGGACGGAGCAAGATACGCAGTATTTT